The clone carrying this T cell receptor beta chain was detected ten times or more. Antigen specificity is unknown. As for the cDNA, it was generated by 5'RACE with 10-nucleotide random UMIs. Over 160 million TCR-beta sequences, together covering 15-18 subjects, were produced by every individual sequencing run that was carried out. TCRdb re-derived calls from the 5' RACE reads in MiXCR, one entry per CDR3 protein. Among roughly 60,000 distinct CDR3 sequences listed, 2% to 3% were seen once. The data derive from a study of neurological immune-mediated disorders. Points from the study as a whole: Phylogenetic grouping assigned the repertoires of 18 of 34 multiple sclerosis patients to one related-CDR3 cluster, which constitutes a possible signature. CDR3 amino acid sequences of expanded clones were not shared across subjects, a result suggesting private repertoires in all groups.

Sequenced sample: PBMCs. The clonotype comes from a man aged 50 to 60 with multiple sclerosis.

CDR3 coding DNA: TGTGCCAGCAGTCGGCTGGACAGCTCTGGGGCCAACGTCCTGACTTTC. It yields the protein CASSRLDSSGANVLTF. This chain connects TRBV6-5 to TRBJ2-6; D perhaps matches TRBD1 (6 bases). This CDR3 is built from 16 residues. Germline V gene lookup returns CDR1 MNHEY and CDR2 SVGAGI. V was pared by 5 bases and J by 0 bases, with 11 bases between.